This T cell receptor (beta chain) is drawn from a study of blood T cell repertoires in COVID-19. Looking at the study overall: The United States, Italy and Spain supplied acute and convalescent COVID-19 samples. PBMCs, B-cell-depleted T cells, or T cells were the source of the cDNA or gDNA that made up the material.

Individuals drawn from 24 US areas were about 18 to 95 years old. Per the germline V gene, CDR1 is SGHAT and CDR2 is FQNNGV. The CDR3 has 14 amino acids. V lost 5 bases and J lost 4; bases outside the gene matches: 5. TCRdb's copy holds only in-frame clones and misses some; the assay was immunoSEQ multiplex PCR. The sample has about 240,000 clones, more than 85% seen once; the top ten hold over 7.5%. Sequences were obtained from PBMCs or T cells enriched from blood (not recorded which). The chain uses TRBV11-2 and TRBJ1-5; TRBD1 agrees at 7 bases. This TCR was recovered from a man aged 35-49 years who had recovered from COVID-19. The CDR3 DNA is TGTGCCAGCAGCCTACCAGGGGGGAATCAGCCCCAGCATTTT. Its protein product is CASSLPGGNQPQHF.